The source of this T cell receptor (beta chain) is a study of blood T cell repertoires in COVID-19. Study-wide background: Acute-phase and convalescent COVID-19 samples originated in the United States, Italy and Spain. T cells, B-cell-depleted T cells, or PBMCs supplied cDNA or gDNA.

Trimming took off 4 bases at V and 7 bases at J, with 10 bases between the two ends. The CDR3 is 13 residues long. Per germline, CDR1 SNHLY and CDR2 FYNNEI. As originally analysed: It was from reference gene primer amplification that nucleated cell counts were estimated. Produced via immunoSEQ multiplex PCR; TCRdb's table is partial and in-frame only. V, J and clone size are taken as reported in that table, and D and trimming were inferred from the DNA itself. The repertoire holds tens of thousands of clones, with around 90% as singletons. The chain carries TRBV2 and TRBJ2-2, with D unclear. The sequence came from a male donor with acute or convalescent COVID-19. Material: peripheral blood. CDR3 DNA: TGTGCCAGCAGTGGTTTCCGCGGCGGGGAGCTGTTTTTT. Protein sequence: CASSGFRGGELFF. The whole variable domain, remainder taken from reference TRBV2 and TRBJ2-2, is EPEVTQTPSHQVTQMGQEVILRCVPISNHLYFYWYRQILGQKVEFLVSFYNNEISEKSEIFDDQFSVERPDGSNFTLKIRSTKLEDSAMYFCASSGFRGGELFFGEGSRLTVL.